This TCR beta chain emerged from a study of graft-versus-host responses after intestinal transplantation. Trimming shortened V by 3 bases and J by 4 bases, and 15 bases separated the two germline ends. Germline V lookup: CDR1 LNHDA, CDR2 SQIVND (reference sequence). The CDR3 sequence is 15 residues long. Regarding the study as a whole: An association linked early post-transplant HvG declines with peak circulating GvH clone levels. Patients with graft-donor T cell macrochimerism had high graft-versus-host to host-versus-graft clonal ratios in allografts.

Intraepithelial and lamina propria lymphocytes were isolated from graft specimens. Note on this clone: The target antigen is unknown.

Profiled with immunoSEQ multiplex PCR; TCRdb holds only in-frame clones, not every one. The sample yields several thousand clones, nearly 85% seen once. The V and J genes are TRBV19 and TRBJ2-5; D might be TRBD1 or TRBD2, each matching 5 bases. The receptor was derived from a human patient who received an intestinal transplant, so some T cells may come from the graft donor. The specimen comprised ileum tissue, sampled roughly 19 weeks after transplant. The CDR3 sequence is CASSIPGTPLETQYF. The CDR3 region has the DNA TGTGCCAGTAGTATCCCAGGGACCCCGTTAGAGACCCAGTACTTC.